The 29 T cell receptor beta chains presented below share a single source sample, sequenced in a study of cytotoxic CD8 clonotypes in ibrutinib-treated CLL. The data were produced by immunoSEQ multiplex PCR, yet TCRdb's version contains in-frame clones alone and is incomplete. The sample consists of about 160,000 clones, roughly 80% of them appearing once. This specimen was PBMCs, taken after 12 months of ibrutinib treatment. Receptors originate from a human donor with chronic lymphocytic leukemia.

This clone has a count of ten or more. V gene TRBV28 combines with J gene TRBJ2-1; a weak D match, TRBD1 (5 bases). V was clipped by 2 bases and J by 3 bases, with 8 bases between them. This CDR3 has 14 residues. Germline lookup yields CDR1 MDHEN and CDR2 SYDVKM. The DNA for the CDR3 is TGTGCCAGCAGTTTAAGGCAGGGCTACAATGAGCAGTTCTTC. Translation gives CASSLRQGYNEQFF.

CDR3 in amino acids: CASSSEAGVGEQYF. The CDR3 DNA reads as TGCGCCAGCAGCTCAGAGGCGGGAGTGGGGGAGCAGTACTTC. The chain has TRBV5-1 and TRBJ2-7; 7 bases are shared with TRBD2. From germline, CDR1 is SGHRS and CDR2 YFSETQ. This CDR3 contains 14 residues. J lost 7 bases, V lost 3 bases, and 10 bases had no gene match.

The CDR3 DNA follows: TGTGCCAGCAGCCTGGCCCTTGCACACACCCGACAGGGCCCTTTTCACACCTTC. Its translation is CASSLALAHTRQGPFHTF. V is TRBV7-9 and J is TRBJ1-2, with 7 bases matching TRBD1. J lost 12 bases, V lost 5 bases, and 27 bases had no gene match. Germline CDR1 reads SEHNR; CDR2 reads FQNEAQ (reference sequence). The CDR3 spans 18 residues.

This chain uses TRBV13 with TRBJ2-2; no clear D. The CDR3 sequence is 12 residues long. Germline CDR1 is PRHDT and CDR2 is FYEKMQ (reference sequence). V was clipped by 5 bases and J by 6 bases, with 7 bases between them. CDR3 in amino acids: CASSPRAGELFF. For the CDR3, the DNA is TGTGCCAGCAGCCCCCGTGCCGGGGAGCTGTTTTTT.

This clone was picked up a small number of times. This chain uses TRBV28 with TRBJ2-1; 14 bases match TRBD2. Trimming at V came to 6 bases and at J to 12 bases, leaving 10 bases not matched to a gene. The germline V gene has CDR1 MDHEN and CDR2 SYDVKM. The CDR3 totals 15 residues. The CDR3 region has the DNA TGTGCCAGCAGGATTGGACTAGCGGGAGGTAGTTGGCAGTTCTTC. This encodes CASRIGLAGGSWQFF.

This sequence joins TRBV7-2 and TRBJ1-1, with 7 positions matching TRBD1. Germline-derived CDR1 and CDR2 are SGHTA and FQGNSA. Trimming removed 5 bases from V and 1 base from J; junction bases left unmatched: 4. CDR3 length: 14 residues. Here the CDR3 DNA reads TGTGCCAGCAGCCCGCGGACAGGGAACACTGAAGCTTTCTTT. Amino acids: CASSPRTGNTEAFF.

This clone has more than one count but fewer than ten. CDR3 coding DNA: TGTGCCAGCAGCTTAGAAGGGACAGCCCAGCCCCAGCATTTT. This encodes CASSLEGTAQPQHF. V usage is TRBV7-9 and J usage is TRBJ1-5; 7 nucleotides agree with TRBD1. The germline CDR1 and CDR2 sequences are SEHNR and FQNEAQ (reference sequence). V shed 1 base and J 7 bases; nucleotides not matched to a gene: 4. This CDR3 spans 14 amino acids.

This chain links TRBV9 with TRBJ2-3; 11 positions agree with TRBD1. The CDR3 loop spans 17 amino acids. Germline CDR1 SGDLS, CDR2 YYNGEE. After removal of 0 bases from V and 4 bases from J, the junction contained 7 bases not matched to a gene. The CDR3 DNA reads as TGTGCCAGCAGCGTAGACGTTGGACAGGGGGCTTCAGATACGCAGTATTTT. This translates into CASSVDVGQGASDTQYF.

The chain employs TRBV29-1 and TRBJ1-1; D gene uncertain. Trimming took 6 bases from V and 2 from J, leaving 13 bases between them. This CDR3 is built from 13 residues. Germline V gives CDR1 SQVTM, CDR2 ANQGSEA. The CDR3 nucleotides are TGCAGCGTCGAGCCCATACTTAACACTGAAGCTTTCTTT. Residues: CSVEPILNTEAFF.

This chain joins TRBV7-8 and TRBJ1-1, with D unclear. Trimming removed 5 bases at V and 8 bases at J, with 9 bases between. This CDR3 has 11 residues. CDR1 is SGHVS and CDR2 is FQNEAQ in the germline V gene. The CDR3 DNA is TGTGCCAGCAGCCCCCGGGTAGAAGCTTTCTTT. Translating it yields CASSPRVEAFF. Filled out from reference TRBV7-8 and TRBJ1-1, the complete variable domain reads GAGVSQSPRYKVAKRGQDVALRCDPISGHVSLFWYQQALGQGPEFLTYFQNEAQLDKSGLPSDRFFAERPEGSVSTLKIQRTQQEDSAVYLCASSPRVEAFFGQGTRLTVV.

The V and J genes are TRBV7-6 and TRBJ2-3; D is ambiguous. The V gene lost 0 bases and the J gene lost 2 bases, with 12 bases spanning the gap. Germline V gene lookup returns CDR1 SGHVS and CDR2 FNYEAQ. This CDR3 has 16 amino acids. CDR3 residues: CASSLAQPRPTDTQYF. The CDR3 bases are TGTGCCAGCAGCTTAGCGCAGCCCCGCCCCACAGATACGCAGTATTTT. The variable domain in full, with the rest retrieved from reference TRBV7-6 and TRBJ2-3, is GAGVSQSPRYKVTKRGQDVALRCDPISGHVSLYWYRQALGQGPEFLTYFNYEAQQDKSGLPNDRFSAERPEGSISTLTIQRTEQRDSAMYRCASSLAQPRPTDTQYFGPGTRLTVL.

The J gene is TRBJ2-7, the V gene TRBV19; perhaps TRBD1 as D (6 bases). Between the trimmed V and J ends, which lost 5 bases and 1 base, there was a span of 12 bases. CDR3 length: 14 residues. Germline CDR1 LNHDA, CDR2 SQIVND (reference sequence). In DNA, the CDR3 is TGTGCCAGTAGTCGCCACGGGACATCCTACGAGCAGTACTTC. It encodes CASSRHGTSYEQYF.

The CDR3 is CAIRGTGLGTGELFF. Here the CDR3 DNA reads TGTGCCATCAGGGGGACAGGGCTGGGCACCGGGGAGCTGTTTTTT. The chain combines TRBV10-3 with TRBJ2-2, with 9 nucleotides matching TRBD1. Germline lookup yields CDR1 ENHRY and CDR2 SYGVKD. The CDR3 covers 15 residues. After removal of 6 bases from V and 4 bases from J, the junction contained 6 bases not matched to a gene.

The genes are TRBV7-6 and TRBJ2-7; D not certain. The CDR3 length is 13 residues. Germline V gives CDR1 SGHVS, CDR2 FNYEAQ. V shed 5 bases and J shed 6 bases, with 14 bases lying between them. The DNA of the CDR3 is TGTGCCAGCAGCACATATTTAGCATTCGAGCAGTACTTC. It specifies CASSTYLAFEQYF.

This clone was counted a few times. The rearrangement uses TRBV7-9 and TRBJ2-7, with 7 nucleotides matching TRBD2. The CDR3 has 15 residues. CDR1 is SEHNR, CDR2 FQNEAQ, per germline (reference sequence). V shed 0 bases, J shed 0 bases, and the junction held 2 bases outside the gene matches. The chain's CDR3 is CASSLAGGFSYEQYF. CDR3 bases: TGTGCCAGCAGCTTAGCGGGGGGGTTCTCCTACGAGCAGTACTTC.

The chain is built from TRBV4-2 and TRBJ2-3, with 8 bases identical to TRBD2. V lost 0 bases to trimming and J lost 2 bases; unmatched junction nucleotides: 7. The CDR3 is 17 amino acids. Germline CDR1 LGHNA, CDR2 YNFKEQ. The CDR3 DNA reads TGTGCCAGCAGCCAAGAGAGCCGGGGGGGACTCACAGATACGCAGTATTTT. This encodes CASSQESRGGLTDTQYF.

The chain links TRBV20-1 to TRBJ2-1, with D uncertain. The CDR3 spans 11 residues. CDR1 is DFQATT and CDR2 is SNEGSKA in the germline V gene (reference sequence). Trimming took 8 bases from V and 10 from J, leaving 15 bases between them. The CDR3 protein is CSYPRTREQFF. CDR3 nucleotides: TGCAGTTACCCTAGGACGCGGGAGCAGTTCTTC.

CDR3 nucleotide sequence: TGTGCCAGCAGACTAAAGTCCCCGGGACAGGGAAGCAATCAGCCCCAGCATTTT. Translated, it gives CASRLKSPGQGSNQPQHF. The rearrangement joins TRBV28 to TRBJ1-5; 9 positions agree with TRBD1. The CDR3 length is 18 residues. The V gene end was trimmed by 6 bases and the J gene end by 1 base; junction bases not matched to a gene: 13. Germline CDR1 MDHEN, CDR2 SYDVKM.

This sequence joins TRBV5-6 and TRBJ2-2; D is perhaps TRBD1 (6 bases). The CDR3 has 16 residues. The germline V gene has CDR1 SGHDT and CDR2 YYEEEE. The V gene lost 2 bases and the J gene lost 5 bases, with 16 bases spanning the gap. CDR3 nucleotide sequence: TGTGCCAGCAGCTTTCCGACAGGCCTTAGGACCGGGGAGCTGTTTTTT. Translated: CASSFPTGLRTGELFF.

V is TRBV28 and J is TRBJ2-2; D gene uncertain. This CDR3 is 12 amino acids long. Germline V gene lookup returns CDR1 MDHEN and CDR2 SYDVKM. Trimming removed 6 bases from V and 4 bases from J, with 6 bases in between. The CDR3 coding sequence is TGTGCCAGCAGCATCACCACCGGGGAGCTGTTTTTT. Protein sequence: CASSITTGELFF.

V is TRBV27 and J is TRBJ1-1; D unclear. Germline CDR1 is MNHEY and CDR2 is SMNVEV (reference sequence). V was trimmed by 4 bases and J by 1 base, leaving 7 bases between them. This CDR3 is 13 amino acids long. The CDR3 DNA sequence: TGTGCCAGCAGTTACCGGGGGAACACTGAAGCTTTCTTT. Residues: CASSYRGNTEAFF.

CDR3 amino acids: CAWSPGREAFF. The CDR3 bases are TGTGCCTGGAGTCCGGGGAGGGAAGCTTTCTTT. The genes are TRBV30 and TRBJ1-1; no firm D call. The V end was cut by 2 bases, the J end by 8 bases, with 9 bases between. This CDR3 region has 11 residues. CDR1 and CDR2 from the germline V gene are GTSNPN and SVGIG (reference sequence).

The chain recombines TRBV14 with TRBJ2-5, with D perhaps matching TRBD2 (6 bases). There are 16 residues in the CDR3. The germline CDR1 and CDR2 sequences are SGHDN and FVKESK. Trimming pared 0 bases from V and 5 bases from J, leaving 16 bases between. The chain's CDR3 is CASSQDWSSVYETQYF. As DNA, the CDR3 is TGTGCCAGCAGCCAAGATTGGTCTAGCGTTTATGAGACCCAGTACTTC.

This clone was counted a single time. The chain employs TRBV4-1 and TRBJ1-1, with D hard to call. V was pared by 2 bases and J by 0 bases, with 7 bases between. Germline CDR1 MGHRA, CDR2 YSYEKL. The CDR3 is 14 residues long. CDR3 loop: CASSQPTLNTEAFF. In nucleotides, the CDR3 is TGCGCCAGCAGCCAACCGACTCTGAACACTGAAGCTTTCTTT.

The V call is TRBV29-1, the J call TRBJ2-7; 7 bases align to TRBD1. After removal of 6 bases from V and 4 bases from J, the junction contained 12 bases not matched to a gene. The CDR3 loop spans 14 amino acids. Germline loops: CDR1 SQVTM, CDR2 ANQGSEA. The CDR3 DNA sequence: TGCAGCGTCGCCAAGGGGGCGGGCCCATACGAGCAGTACTTC. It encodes CSVAKGAGPYEQYF.

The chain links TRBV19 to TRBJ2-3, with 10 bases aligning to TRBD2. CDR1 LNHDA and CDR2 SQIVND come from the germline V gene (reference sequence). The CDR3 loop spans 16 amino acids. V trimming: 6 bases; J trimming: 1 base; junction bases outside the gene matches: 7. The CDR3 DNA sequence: TGTGCCAGTAGAACTTCGAGCGGGGGGGGCACAGATACGCAGTATTTT. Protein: CASRTSSGGGTDTQYF.

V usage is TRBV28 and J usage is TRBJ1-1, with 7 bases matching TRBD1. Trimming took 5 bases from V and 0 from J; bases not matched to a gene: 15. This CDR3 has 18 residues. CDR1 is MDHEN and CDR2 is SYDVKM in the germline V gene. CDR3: CASSPLRQGGPMNTEAFF. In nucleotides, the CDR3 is TGTGCCAGCAGTCCACTAAGACAGGGTGGGCCCATGAACACTGAAGCTTTCTTT.

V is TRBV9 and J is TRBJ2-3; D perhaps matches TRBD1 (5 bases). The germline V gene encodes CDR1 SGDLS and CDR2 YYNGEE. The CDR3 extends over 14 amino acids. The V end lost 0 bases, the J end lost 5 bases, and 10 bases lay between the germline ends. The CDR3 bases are TGTGCCAGCAGCGTAGATCAGGGTCGAGATACGCAGTATTTT. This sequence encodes CASSVDQGRDTQYF.

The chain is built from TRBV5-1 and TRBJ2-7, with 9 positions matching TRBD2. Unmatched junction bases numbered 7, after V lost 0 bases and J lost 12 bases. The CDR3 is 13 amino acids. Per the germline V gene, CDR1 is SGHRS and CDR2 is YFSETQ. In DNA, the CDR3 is TGCGCCAGCAGCTTGGAGTATAGCGGGAGTGTGTACTTC. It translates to CASSLEYSGSVYF.